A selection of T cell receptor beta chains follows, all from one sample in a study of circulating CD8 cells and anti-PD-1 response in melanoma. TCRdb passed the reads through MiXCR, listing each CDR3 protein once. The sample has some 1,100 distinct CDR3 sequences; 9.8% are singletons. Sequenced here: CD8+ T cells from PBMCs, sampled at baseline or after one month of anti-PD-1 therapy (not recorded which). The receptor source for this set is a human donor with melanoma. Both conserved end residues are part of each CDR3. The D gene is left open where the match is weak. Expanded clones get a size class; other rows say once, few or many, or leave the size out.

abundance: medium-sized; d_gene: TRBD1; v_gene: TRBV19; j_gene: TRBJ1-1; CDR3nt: TGTGCCAGTAGTATAATAGGGGGCTATACTGAAGCTTTCTTT; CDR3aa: CASSIIGGYTEAFF
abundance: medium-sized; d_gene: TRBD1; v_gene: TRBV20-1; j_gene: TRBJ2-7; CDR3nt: TGCAGTGCAACTACCGGGACAGGGGATGACGAGCAGTACTTC; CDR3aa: CSATTGTGDDEQYF
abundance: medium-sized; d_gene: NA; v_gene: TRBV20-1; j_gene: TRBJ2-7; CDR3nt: TGCAGTGCTACGATTACTGTCGAGCAGTACTTC; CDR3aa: CSATITVEQYF
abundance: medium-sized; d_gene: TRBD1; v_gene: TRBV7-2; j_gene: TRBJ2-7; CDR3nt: TGTGCCAGCACCTCTGCAGGGGGCTACGAGCAGTACTTC; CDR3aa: CASTSAGGYEQYF
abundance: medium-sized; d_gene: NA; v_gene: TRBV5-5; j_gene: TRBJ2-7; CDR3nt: TGTGCCAGCAGCTTCGGGGCTACCTACGAGCAGTACTTC; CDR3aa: CASSFGATYEQYF
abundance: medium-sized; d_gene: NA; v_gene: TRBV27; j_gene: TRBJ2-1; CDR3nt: TGTGCCAGCAGTTTAGACGGAAGCTCCTACAATGAGCAGTTCTTC; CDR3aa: CASSLDGSSYNEQFF
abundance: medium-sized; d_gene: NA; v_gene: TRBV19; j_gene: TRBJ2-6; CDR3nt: TGTGCCAGTAGTACGGGTTTCTTCGGGGCCAACGTCCTGACTTTC; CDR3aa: CASSTGFFGANVLTF
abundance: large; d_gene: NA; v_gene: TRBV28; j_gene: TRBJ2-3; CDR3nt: TGTGCCAGCAGTAGTGGGGCTAGCTCCATAGATACGCAGTATTTT; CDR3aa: CASSSGASSIDTQYF
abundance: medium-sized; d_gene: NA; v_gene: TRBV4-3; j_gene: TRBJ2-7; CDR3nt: TGCGCCAGCAGCCAAGAAAGAGCAGGGTATGACGAGCAGTACTTC; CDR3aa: CASSQERAGYDEQYF
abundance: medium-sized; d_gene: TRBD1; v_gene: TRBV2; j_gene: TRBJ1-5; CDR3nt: TGTGCCAGCAGTACTCAGGGGGCTGACAATCAGCCCCAGCATTTT; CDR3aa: CASSTQGADNQPQHF
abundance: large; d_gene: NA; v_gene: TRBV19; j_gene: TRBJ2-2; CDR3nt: TGTGCCAGTAGATACAGGGCCCCGGGTCGCCAAACCGGGGAGCTGTTTTTT; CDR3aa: CASRYRAPGRQTGELFF
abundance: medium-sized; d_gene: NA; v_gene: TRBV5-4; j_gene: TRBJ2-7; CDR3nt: TGTGCCAGCAGCTTGGGGCAGGGGGGACCCTACGAGCAGTACTTC; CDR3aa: CASSLGQGGPYEQYF
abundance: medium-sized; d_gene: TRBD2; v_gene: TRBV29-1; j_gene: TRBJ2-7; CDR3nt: TGCAGCGTTGAGGGGACTAGCGGGGGCTACTCCTACGAGCAGTACTTC; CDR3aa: CSVEGTSGGYSYEQYF
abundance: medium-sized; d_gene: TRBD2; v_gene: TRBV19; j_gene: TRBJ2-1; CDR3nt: TGTGCCAGTAGTCTCCGACTAGCGGGGGGGCCTATCTACAATGAGCAGTTCTTC; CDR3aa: CASSLRLAGGPIYNEQFF
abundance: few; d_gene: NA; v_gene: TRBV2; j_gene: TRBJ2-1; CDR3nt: TGTGCCAGCAGCTCCGGTTGGGAGCAGTTCTTC; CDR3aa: CASSSGWEQFF
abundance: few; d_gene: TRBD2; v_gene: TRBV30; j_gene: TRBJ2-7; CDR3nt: TGTGCCTGGAGTCCGGGGGGGTGGGAGCAGTACTTC; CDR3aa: CAWSPGGWEQYF
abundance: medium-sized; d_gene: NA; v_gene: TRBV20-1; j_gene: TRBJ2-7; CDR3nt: TGCAGTGCTAGAGATTCCTACGAGCAGTACTTC; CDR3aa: CSARDSYEQYF
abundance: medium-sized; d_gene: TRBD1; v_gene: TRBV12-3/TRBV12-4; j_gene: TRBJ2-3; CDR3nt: TGTGCCAGCAGTTGGACAGGGCTCACAGATACGCAGTATTTT; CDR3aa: CASSWTGLTDTQYF
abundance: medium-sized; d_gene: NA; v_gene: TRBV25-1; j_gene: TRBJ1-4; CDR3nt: TGTGCCAGCAGTGGCTGGTTGGGACCGCTGGGAGAAAAACTGTTTTTT; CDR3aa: CASSGWLGPLGEKLFF
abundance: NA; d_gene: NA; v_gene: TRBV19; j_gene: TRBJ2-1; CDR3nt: TGTGCCAGTACCGATATCACGGGAAGTGAGCAGTTCTTC; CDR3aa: CASTDITGSEQFF
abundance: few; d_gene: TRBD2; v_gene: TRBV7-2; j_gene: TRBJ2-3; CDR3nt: TGTGCCAGCAGTACCTACGGGGGGGCCGGGGATACGCAGTATTTT; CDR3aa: CASSTYGGAGDTQYF
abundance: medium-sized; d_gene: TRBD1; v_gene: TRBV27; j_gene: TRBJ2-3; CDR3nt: TGTGCCAGCAGCCCTATGGACAGGGCAATAGATACGCAGTATTTT; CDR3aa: CASSPMDRAIDTQYF
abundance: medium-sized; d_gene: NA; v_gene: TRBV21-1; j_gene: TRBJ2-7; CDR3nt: NA; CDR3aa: CASSKGVASGNYEQYF
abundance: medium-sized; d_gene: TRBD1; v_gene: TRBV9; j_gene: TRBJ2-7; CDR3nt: TGTGCCAGCAGCCCCAGGGGGACAGGGGGCTACGAGCAGTACTTC; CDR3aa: CASSPRGTGGYEQYF
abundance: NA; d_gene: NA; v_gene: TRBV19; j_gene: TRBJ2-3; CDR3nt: TGTGCCAGTAGCCCCTTTAGCACAGATACGCAGTATTTT; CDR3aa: CASSPFSTDTQYF
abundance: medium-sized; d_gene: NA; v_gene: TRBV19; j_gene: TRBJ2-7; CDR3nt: TGTGCCAGTAGTCAGGGGTTTTACGAGCAGTACTTC; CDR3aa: CASSQGFYEQYF
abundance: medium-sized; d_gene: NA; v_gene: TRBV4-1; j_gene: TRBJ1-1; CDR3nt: TGCGCCAGCCGGCTGGGGGCGAACACTGAAGCTTTCTTT; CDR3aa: CASRLGANTEAFF
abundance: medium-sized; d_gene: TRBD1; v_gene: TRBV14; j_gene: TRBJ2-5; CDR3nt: TGTGCCAGCAGCCGACGGGACAGCATCTCCCAAGAGACCCAGTACTTC; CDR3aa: CASSRRDSISQETQYF
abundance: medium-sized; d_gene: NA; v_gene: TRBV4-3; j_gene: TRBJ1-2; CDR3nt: TGCGCCAGCAGCCAAGAGGTCGGGACGCTCAACTATGGCTACACCTTC; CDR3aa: CASSQEVGTLNYGYTF
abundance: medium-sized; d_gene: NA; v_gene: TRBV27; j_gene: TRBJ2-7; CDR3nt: TGTGCCAGCAGTTTAGGGGGATCCTACGAGCAGTACTTC; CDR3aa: CASSLGGSYEQYF
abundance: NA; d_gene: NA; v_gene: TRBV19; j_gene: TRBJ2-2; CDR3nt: TGTGCCAGTAGTCCCCATACCGGGATCCGAGCCGGGGAGCTGTTTTTT; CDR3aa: CASSPHTGIRAGELFF
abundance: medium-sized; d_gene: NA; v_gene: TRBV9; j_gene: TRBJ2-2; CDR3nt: TGTGCCAGCAGCGTAGGGGGACGTCCGAACACCGGGGAGCTGTTTTTT; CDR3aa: CASSVGGRPNTGELFF
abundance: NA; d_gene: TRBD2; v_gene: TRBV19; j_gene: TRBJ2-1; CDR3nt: TGTGCCAGTAGTTTTTGGGCGGGGGACTACAATGAGCAGTTCTTC; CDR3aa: CASSFWAGDYNEQFF
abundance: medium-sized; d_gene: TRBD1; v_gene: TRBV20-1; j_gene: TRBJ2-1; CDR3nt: TGCAGTGCTAGGCACGACAGGGCCCTATACAATGAGCAGTTCTTC; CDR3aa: CSARHDRALYNEQFF
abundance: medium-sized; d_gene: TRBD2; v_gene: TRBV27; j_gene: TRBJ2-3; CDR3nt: TGCGCCAGCAGTTTATCGGGGGGGGGACCTAGCACAGATACGCAGTATTTT; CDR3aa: CASSLSGGGPSTDTQYF
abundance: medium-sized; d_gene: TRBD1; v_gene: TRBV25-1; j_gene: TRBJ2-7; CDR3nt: TGTGCCAGCAGTGCGGGGACAGGGCCATACGAGCAGTACTTC; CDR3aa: CASSAGTGPYEQYF
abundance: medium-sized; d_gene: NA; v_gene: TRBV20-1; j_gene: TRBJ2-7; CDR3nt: TGCAGTGCTAAGTCAAGCTACGAGCAGTACTTC; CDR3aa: CSAKSSYEQYF
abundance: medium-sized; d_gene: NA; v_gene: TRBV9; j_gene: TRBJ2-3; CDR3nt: TGTGCCAGCAGCGTCCTTGCAGATACGCAGTATTTT; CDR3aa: CASSVLADTQYF